Listed below are T cell receptor beta chains from one sample, sequenced in a study of blood T cell repertoires in COVID-19. Profiled with immunoSEQ multiplex PCR; TCRdb holds only in-frame clones, not every one. The data hold a few hundred thousand clones, with under 90% observed a single time. What was sequenced was PBMCs or T cells enriched from blood (not recorded which). These receptors were obtained from a man under 40 with acute COVID-19. Each CDR3 is given with its conserved first and last residue. The D gene is left open where the match is weak. Clone size is given for some rows only: seen once, a few or many times, or a class if the clone is expanded.

>-|TRBJ2-1|TRBV7-3|-
CASSARSSYNEQFF
TGTGCCTCCTCGGCGCGGAGCTCCTACAATGAGCAGTTCTTC
>-|TRBJ2-1|TRBV10-3|TRBD1
CAISEGGQEQFF
TGTGCCATCAGTGAAGGGGGACAGGAGCAGTTCTTC
>few|TRBJ2-3|TRBV5-1|-
CASSLRGTHGDTQYF
TGTGCCAGCAGCTTACGCGGCACCCACGGAGATACGCAGTATTTT
>-|TRBJ2-2|TRBV2|TRBD2
CASSSTSGSGTGELFF
TGTGCCAGCAGCTCAACTAGCGGGAGTGGCACCGGGGAGCTGTTTTTT
>once|TRBJ2-4|TRBV3-1/TRBV3-2|TRBD1
CASSQVNRGWDKNIQYF
TGTGCCAGCAGCCAAGTAAACAGGGGCTGGGACAAAAACATTCAGTACTTC
>-|TRBJ1-5|TRBV10-3|TRBD1
CAIGETGTGVQPQHF
TGTGCCATCGGCGAAACCGGGACAGGGGTTCAGCCCCAGCATTTT
>-|TRBJ1-5|TRBV7-2|-
CASSPDRNQPQHF
TGTGCCAGCAGCCCGGACAGAAATCAGCCCCAGCATTTT
>-|TRBJ2-5|TRBV24-1|TRBD1
CATRATGGAETQYF
TGTGCCACCAGGGCGACAGGGGGTGCAGAGACCCAGTACTTC
>-|TRBJ1-6|TRBV7-2|-
CASSLASANSPLHF
TGTGCCAGCAGCTTAGCTTCTGCGAATTCACCCCTCCACTTT
>few|TRBJ1-2|TRBV24-1|-
CATSDYSYGYTF
TGTGCCACCAGTGATTACAGTTATGGCTACACCTTC
>-|TRBJ1-2|TRBV5-4|-
CASSLGGNYGYTF
TGTGCCAGCAGCCTCGGGGGGAACTATGGCTACACCTTC
>-|TRBJ2-1|TRBV9|TRBD2
CASSVLASGGKSRDEQFF
TGTGCCAGCAGCGTATTGGCTAGCGGGGGGAAAAGTAGGGATGAGCAGTTCTTC
>-|TRBJ2-5|TRBV15|TRBD2
CATSIYSGGAEETQYF
TGTGCCACCAGCATCTACAGCGGGGGGGCTGAGGAGACCCAGTACTTC
>-|TRBJ1-2|TRBV6-5|-
CASSLGEGYGYTF
TGTGCCAGCAGTTTGGGAGAGGGCTATGGCTACACCTTC
>-|TRBJ1-1|TRBV12-3/TRBV12-4|-
CASSLTGISEAFF
TGTGCCAGCAGTTTAACAGGGATATCTGAAGCTTTCTTT
>-|TRBJ2-6|TRBV10-2|TRBD1
CASMSGGSGANVLTF
TGCGCCAGCATGTCAGGGGGCTCTGGGGCCAACGTCCTGACTTTC
>-|TRBJ1-2|TRBV19|TRBD1
CASHPTGDYGYTF
TGTGCCAGCCACCCGACAGGGGACTATGGCTACACCTTC
>-|TRBJ1-1|TRBV6-5|-
CASTLYWSENTEAFF
TGTGCCAGCACCCTATACTGGAGCGAGAACACTGAAGCTTTCTTT
>-|TRBJ2-2|TRBV12-3/TRBV12-4|TRBD2
CASSTGLSGELFF
TGTGCCAGCAGTACCGGACTCAGCGGGGAACTGTTTTTT
>-|TRBJ1-5|TRBV6-1|-
CASSDAMGGPGTQPQHF
TGTGCCAGCAGTGACGCGATGGGTGGCCCAGGCACTCAGCCCCAGCATTTT
>-|TRBJ2-1|TRBV19|-
CASTQWAGRNEQFF
TGTGCCAGTACCCAGTGGGCGGGAAGGAATGAGCAGTTCTTC
>-|TRBJ1-5|TRBV15|TRBD1
CATQVGDRENQPQHF
TGTGCCACCCAGGTTGGGGACAGAGAGAATCAGCCCCAGCATTTT
>once|TRBJ1-5|TRBV18|-
CASSRIEYQPQHF
TGTGCCAGCTCGCGCATTGAGTATCAGCCCCAGCATTTT
>-|TRBJ2-1|TRBV6-4|TRBD2
CASKPTSGGGHEQFF
TGTGCCAGCAAACCGACTAGCGGGGGGGGCCATGAGCAGTTCTTC
>few|TRBJ1-1|TRBV10-3|-
CAISDRDLNTEAFF
TGTGCCATCAGTGACAGGGATTTGAACACTGAAGCTTTCTTT
>once|TRBJ2-3|TRBV27|-
CASSFRQSTDTQYF
TGTGCCAGCAGTTTCAGGCAGAGCACAGATACGCAGTATTTT
>-|TRBJ2-3|TRBV9|TRBD2
CASSVELAGGPGDTQYF
TGTGCCAGCAGCGTGGAGTTAGCGGGGGGGCCAGGAGATACGCAGTATTTT
>-|TRBJ1-1|TRBV10-1|TRBD1
CASSESDRAGNTEAFF
TGCGCCAGCAGTGAGTCGGACAGGGCGGGAAACACTGAAGCTTTCTTT
>-|TRBJ1-5|TRBV18|-
CASSYGGNQPQHF
TGTGCCAGCTCTTACGGGGGGAATCAGCCCCAGCATTTT
>-|TRBJ2-1|TRBV7-9|TRBD2
CASRDRLAGHNEQFF
TGTGCCAGCAGGGATCGGTTAGCGGGTCACAATGAGCAGTTCTTC
>-|TRBJ1-2|TRBV5-1|TRBD1
CASSDRQGGGYTF
TGCGCCAGCAGCGATAGACAGGGGGGTGGCTACACCTTC
>-|TRBJ1-1|TRBV19|-
CASRNTGSGDTEAFF
TGTGCCAGTAGGAATACAGGGAGCGGCGACACTGAAGCTTTCTTT
>-|TRBJ2-3|TRBV18|TRBD2
CASSPGTSGRPWTDTQYF
TGTGCCAGCTCACCAGGGACTAGCGGGCGTCCCTGGACAGATACGCAGTATTTT
>-|TRBJ1-6|TRBV27|TRBD1
CASNQGQGPSPLHF
TGTGCCAGCAACCAAGGACAGGGCCCATCACCCCTCCACTTT
>-|TRBJ2-6|TRBV5-6|TRBD1
CASSQNFYWDSRANVLTF
TGTGCCAGCAGCCAAAATTTTTATTGGGACAGTAGGGCCAACGTCCTGACTTTC
>-|TRBJ2-2|TRBV19|TRBD2
CASSVLAGGHGELFF
TGTGCCAGTAGTGTTCTAGCGGGGGGGCACGGGGAGCTGTTTTTT
>-|TRBJ1-1|TRBV5-1|-
CASSFAGSTEAFF
TGTGCCAGCAGCTTTGCCGGTTCGACTGAAGCTTTCTTT
>-|TRBJ1-4|TRBV18|-
CASSSNREMGEKLFF
TGTGCCAGCTCATCGAACAGGGAAATGGGTGAAAAACTGTTTTTT
>-|TRBJ2-3|TRBV7-6|TRBD2
CASSLGVGGGTDTQYF
TGTGCCAGCAGCTTAGGTGTGGGGGGAGGGACAGATACGCAGTATTTT
>-|TRBJ1-5|TRBV18|-
CASSPPGGAGVYNQPQHF
TGTGCCAGCTCACCACCGGGGGGGGCCGGGGTGTACAATCAGCCCCAGCATTTT
>-|TRBJ2-1|TRBV28|-
CASSLSAGAGYNEQFF
TGTGCCAGCAGTTTATCGGCAGGGGCTGGGTACAATGAGCAGTTCTTC
>-|TRBJ1-1|TRBV27|-
CASSLKGGGTEAFF
TGTGCCAGCAGTTTGAAGGGAGGGGGCACTGAAGCTTTCTTT
>-|TRBJ1-6|TRBV5-1|-
CASSLAYMNSPLHF
TGCGCCAGCAGCTTGGCCTATATGAATTCACCCCTCCACTTT
>-|TRBJ2-5|TRBV9|TRBD2
CASSPGLAGLSETQYF
TGTGCCAGCAGCCCAGGACTAGCGGGATTATCAGAGACCCAGTACTTC
>few|TRBJ1-1|TRBV19|-
CASSSGRGGTEAFF
TGTGCCAGTAGTAGCGGTCGTGGTGGTACTGAAGCTTTCTTT
>-|TRBJ2-5|TRBV28|TRBD1
CASSQKRTGGETQYF
TGTGCCAGCAGCCAAAAAAGGACAGGTGGAGAGACCCAGTACTTC
>-|TRBJ2-2|TRBV27|TRBD2
CASTRLAGGGTGELFF
TGTGCCAGCACGCGACTAGCGGGGGGGGGCACCGGGGAGCTGTTTTTT
>-|TRBJ1-4|TRBV24-1|-
CATEPTTTNEKLFF
TGTGCCACCGAGCCAACTACAACTAATGAAAAACTGTTTTTT
>-|TRBJ2-3|TRBV25-1|-
CASRDSPGTKRRGTQYF
TGTGCCAGCAGGGACAGTCCCGGGACCAAAAGAAGAGGTACGCAGTATTTT
>-|TRBJ1-1|TRBV5-1|TRBD1
CASSVAGGRAEAFF
TGCGCCAGCAGCGTAGCAGGGGGACGAGCTGAAGCTTTCTTT
>-|TRBJ2-1|TRBV19|TRBD1
CASSGGTGENEQFF
TGTGCCAGTAGTGGGGGGACAGGGGAGAATGAGCAGTTCTTC
>medium-sized|TRBJ2-5|TRBV5-5|-
CASSMGPGQETQYF
TGTGCCAGCAGCATGGGCCCAGGGCAAGAGACCCAGTACTTC
>once|TRBJ1-5|TRBV4-1|TRBD1
CASSQGSETGIQPQHF
TGCGCCAGCAGCCAAGGATCCGAGACAGGGATTCAGCCCCAGCATTTT
>-|TRBJ1-6|TRBV7-9|TRBD1
CASSGSGTGESPLHF
TGTGCCAGCAGCGGCTCCGGGACAGGGGAATCACCCCTCCACTTT
>-|TRBJ1-4|TRBV9|TRBD1
CASSKGTGVRGNEKLFF
TGTGCCAGCAGCAAGGGGACAGGGGTTAGGGGAAATGAAAAACTGTTTTTT
>-|TRBJ2-1|TRBV4-2|TRBD2
CASSPLGTSGSNEQFF
TGTGCCAGCAGCCCACTAGGGACTAGCGGGTCAAATGAGCAGTTCTTC
>-|TRBJ2-3|TRBV6-5|-
CASTDSNRGTDTQYF
TGTGCCAGCACGGATAGCAATCGGGGCACAGATACGCAGTATTTT
>-|TRBJ2-2|TRBV28|-
CATSKRTGELFF
TGTGCCACCTCTAAGCGGACCGGGGAGCTGTTTTTT
>-|TRBJ1-2|TRBV6-5|-
CASSRTLSANYGYTF
TGTGCCAGCAGTCGCACTCTTAGTGCAAACTATGGCTACACCTTC
>once|TRBJ1-1|TRBV11-1|-
CASSPRDTHTEAFF
TGTGCCAGCAGCCCGAGGGACACCCACACTGAAGCTTTCTTT